This is a list of T cell receptor beta chains from one sample in a study of T cell responses to AZD1222 COVID-19 vaccine. The data were produced by immunoSEQ multiplex PCR, yet TCRdb's version contains in-frame clones alone and is incomplete. The sample carries approximately 93,000 clones, 70% to 90% recorded once. The specimen was peripheral blood, collected 28 days after the second AZD1222 dose. Every receptor here comes from an adult who received the AZD1222 COVID-19 vaccine. The CDR3 runs from the conserved cysteine through the conserved F or W. Each record gives: J gene, CDR3 length, D gene, V gene, clone size, CDR3 DNA, CDR3 protein. The D gene is left open where the match is weak. Clone size is stated in some rows and not others, as once, few, many or a class when expanded.

J: TRBJ1-2; length: 15; D: .; V: TRBV7-2; size: .; DNA: TGTGCCAGCAGCCGGGCCGGGGCGCGGATAGATGGCTACACCTTC; CDR3: CASSRAGARIDGYTF
J: TRBJ2-1; length: 15; D: .; V: TRBV7-2; size: .; DNA: TGTGCCAGCAGCTTAATAACGGGGCCCTACAATGAGCAGTTCTTC; CDR3: CASSLITGPYNEQFF
J: TRBJ1-2; length: 14; D: TRBD1; V: TRBV2; size: .; DNA: TGTGCCAGCAGGCCTGACAGGGATCTTTTTGGCTACACCTTC; CDR3: CASRPDRDLFGYTF
J: TRBJ1-1; length: 19; D: .; V: TRBV6-8; size: .; DNA: TGTGCCAGCAGTTGTCAGACTCTTGTGGCAGGTCGAAGGAACACTGAAGCTTTCTTT; CDR3: CASSCQTLVAGRRNTEAFF
J: TRBJ1-4; length: 18; D: TRBD1; V: TRBV27; size: few; DNA: TGTGCCAGCAGTCCACGAGGGGGCGGTTGGTCCACTAATGAAAAACTGTTTTTT; CDR3: CASSPRGGGWSTNEKLFF
J: TRBJ1-2; length: 16; D: TRBD1; V: TRBV7-8; size: .; DNA: TGTGCCAGCAGCTCGAGTAGGACAGGGGGTATAAATGGCTACACCTTC; CDR3: CASSSSRTGGINGYTF
J: TRBJ1-2; length: 15; D: TRBD1; V: TRBV7-3; size: .; DNA: TGTGCCAGCAGGTTAACCGGGACAGGGACCTATGGCTACACCTTC; CDR3: CASRLTGTGTYGYTF
J: TRBJ1-5; length: 19; D: .; V: TRBV5-8; size: .; DNA: TGTGCCAGCAGCTTGAACCGGGATTCCGGGGGGTACCCTAATCAGCCCCAGCATTTT; CDR3: CASSLNRDSGGYPNQPQHF
J: TRBJ1-2; length: 15; D: .; V: TRBV7-9; size: .; DNA: TGTGCCAGCAGCTTGGGTCAGGGGAAGAGGGATGGCTACACCTTC; CDR3: CASSLGQGKRDGYTF
J: TRBJ1-1; length: 15; D: .; V: TRBV19; size: once; DNA: TGTGCCAGTAGTATAGTAGGTTCGAAGAACACTGAAGCTTTCTTT; CDR3: CASSIVGSKNTEAFF
J: TRBJ2-7; length: 18; D: .; V: TRBV7-8; size: .; DNA: TGTGCCAGCAGCCTAGAAGGGTGGGGCACCGAAAAACCCTACGAGCAGTACTTC; CDR3: CASSLEGWGTEKPYEQYF
J: TRBJ1-6; length: 17; D: .; V: TRBV5-6; size: .; DNA: TGTGCCAGCAGCTTTGACGCTCTCAGCTCCTATAATTCACCCCTCCACTTT; CDR3: CASSFDALSSYNSPLHF
J: TRBJ2-3; length: 13; D: .; V: TRBV5-5; size: .; DNA: TGTGCCAGCAGCTATTCTGGTGGGGATACGCAGTATTTT; CDR3: CASSYSGGDTQYF
J: TRBJ2-7; length: 14; D: .; V: TRBV3-1/TRBV3-2; size: once; DNA: TGTGCCAGCAGCCAAATCCCAGGGAGTTACGAGCAGTACTTC; CDR3: CASSQIPGSYEQYF
J: TRBJ1-1; length: 14; D: .; V: TRBV2; size: .; DNA: TGTGCCAGCAGTGATGCAGGGTCCGACGCTGAAGCTTTCTTT; CDR3: CASSDAGSDAEAFF
J: TRBJ1-1; length: 16; D: .; V: TRBV11-3; size: .; DNA: TGTGCCAGCAGTAGGAGACGACGGACCGGGGCTTATGAAGCTTTCTTT; CDR3: CASSRRRRTGAYEAFF
J: TRBJ1-5; length: 17; D: .; V: TRBV6-2/TRBV6-3; size: .; DNA: TGTGCCAGCAGTCGCACATTTGGGGTTGCCAGCAATCAGCCCCAGCATTTT; CDR3: CASSRTFGVASNQPQHF
J: TRBJ1-5; length: 16; D: .; V: TRBV5-8; size: .; DNA: TGTGCCAGCAGCTTGGGGTATAGCAGGGGCAATCAGCCCCAGCATTTT; CDR3: CASSLGYSRGNQPQHF
J: TRBJ2-7; length: 13; D: TRBD1; V: TRBV28; size: .; DNA: TGTGCCAGCAGACCGACAGGGTTGTACGAGCAGTACTTC; CDR3: CASRPTGLYEQYF
J: TRBJ1-1; length: 14; D: .; V: TRBV7-2; size: .; DNA: TGTGCCAGCAGCTTACAGGGGCGGAACACTGAAGCTTTCTTT; CDR3: CASSLQGRNTEAFF
J: TRBJ1-2; length: 13; D: .; V: TRBV5-6; size: .; DNA: TGTGCCAGCAGCTTATACCGGCGGGAGGGCTACACCTTC; CDR3: CASSLYRREGYTF
J: TRBJ1-2; length: 14; D: .; V: TRBV3-1/TRBV3-2; size: .; DNA: TGTGCCAGCAGTGACCCGGGGCCTAACTATGGCTACACCTTC; CDR3: CASSDPGPNYGYTF
J: TRBJ1-2; length: 15; D: .; V: TRBV18; size: .; DNA: TGTGCCAGCTCATCTAACAGGGACCAGGGGTATGGCTACACCTTC; CDR3: CASSSNRDQGYGYTF
J: TRBJ1-5; length: 12; D: .; V: TRBV7-2; size: .; DNA: TGTGCCAGCAGCCTATTAGGGGGGCCCCAGCATTTT; CDR3: CASSLLGGPQHF
J: TRBJ1-2; length: 13; D: TRBD1; V: TRBV12-3/TRBV12-4; size: many; DNA: TGTGCCAGCAGTTTTCGGACAGGGGGCGGCTACACCTTC; CDR3: CASSFRTGGGYTF
J: TRBJ1-2; length: 14; D: TRBD1; V: TRBV6-5; size: .; DNA: TGTGCCAGCCGAGGACAGGGGGGACGGTATGGCTACACCTTC; CDR3: CASRGQGGRYGYTF
J: TRBJ2-7; length: 12; D: .; V: TRBV5-1; size: .; DNA: TGCGCCAGCAGCCCTGGGACGGGGGAGCAGTACTTC; CDR3: CASSPGTGEQYF
J: TRBJ2-1; length: 14; D: TRBD2; V: TRBV11-2; size: .; DNA: TGTGCCAGCAGCTCCGGACTAGTAGGCAATGAGCAGTTCTTC; CDR3: CASSSGLVGNEQFF
J: TRBJ2-1; length: 16; D: TRBD2; V: TRBV10-3; size: few; DNA: TGTGCCATCAGTGCGACTAACTCCGGGACTAGCCGTGAGCAGTTCTTC; CDR3: CAISATNSGTSREQFF
J: TRBJ1-2; length: 15; D: .; V: TRBV7-6; size: .; DNA: TGTGCCAGCAGCAAAGGGGAACAGCCTCCCTATGGCTACACCTTC; CDR3: CASSKGEQPPYGYTF
J: TRBJ1-5; length: 13; D: .; V: TRBV27; size: .; DNA: TGTGCCAGCCATGCGGGTTGGGGCCAGCCCCAGCATTTT; CDR3: CASHAGWGQPQHF
J: TRBJ1-3; length: 16; D: TRBD1; V: TRBV13; size: .; DNA: TGTGCCAGCAGCAGACGACAGGGAAGCTCTGGAAACACCATATATTTT; CDR3: CASSRRQGSSGNTIYF
J: TRBJ2-7; length: 16; D: TRBD2; V: TRBV28; size: once; DNA: TGTGCCAGCAAACCGGGACTAGCGGGGACCTTCTACGAGCAGTACTTC; CDR3: CASKPGLAGTFYEQYF
J: TRBJ1-1; length: 11; D: .; V: TRBV27; size: .; DNA: TGTGCCAGCCACCAGAACACTGAAGCTTTCTTT; CDR3: CASHQNTEAFF
J: TRBJ1-1; length: 12; D: .; V: TRBV30; size: .; DNA: TGTGCCTGGAGTGAACAGGTTGACGAAGCTTTCTTT; CDR3: CAWSEQVDEAFF
J: TRBJ2-5; length: 17; D: TRBD2; V: TRBV10-1; size: .; DNA: TGCGCCAGCAGTGAGTCGAGACTAGCGGGAATACAAGAGACCCAGTACTTC; CDR3: CASSESRLAGIQETQYF
J: TRBJ1-5; length: 14; D: .; V: TRBV6-2/TRBV6-3; size: .; DNA: TGTGCCAGCAGTTACTTGGGTAGCAATCAGCCCCAGCATTTT; CDR3: CASSYLGSNQPQHF
J: TRBJ1-2; length: 13; D: .; V: TRBV11-2; size: .; DNA: TGTGCCAGCAGCGACCGGGGTGTAGATGGCTACACCTTC; CDR3: CASSDRGVDGYTF
J: TRBJ2-3; length: 12; D: TRBD2; V: TRBV11-3; size: .; DNA: TGTGCCAGCACCGGGGGGGCAGATACGCAGTATTTT; CDR3: CASTGGADTQYF
J: TRBJ2-3; length: 15; D: TRBD2; V: TRBV30; size: once; DNA: TGTGCCTGGAGTACTGGTAGCGGGGGCACAGATACGCAGTATTTT; CDR3: CAWSTGSGGTDTQYF
J: TRBJ1-1; length: 14; D: .; V: TRBV10-3; size: .; DNA: TGTGCCATCAGGCCCCAGACCATGAACACTGAAGCTTTCTTT; CDR3: CAIRPQTMNTEAFF
J: TRBJ1-5; length: 13; D: .; V: TRBV2; size: .; DNA: TGTGCCAGCAACAGGGACGGTGATCAGCCCCAGCATTTT; CDR3: CASNRDGDQPQHF
J: TRBJ1-2; length: 13; D: .; V: TRBV14; size: .; DNA: TGTGCCAGCAGCCAAATCGACAGGAATGGCTACACCTTC; CDR3: CASSQIDRNGYTF
J: TRBJ1-4; length: 14; D: .; V: TRBV6-5; size: .; DNA: TGTGCCAGCAGCCATACGGGACAAGGTGAAAAACTGTTTTTT; CDR3: CASSHTGQGEKLFF
J: TRBJ2-3; length: 14; D: TRBD1; V: TRBV24-1; size: .; DNA: TGTGCCACCAGTGATACAACAGGGGCAGATACGCAGTATTTT; CDR3: CATSDTTGADTQYF
J: TRBJ2-3; length: 13; D: .; V: TRBV7-3; size: .; DNA: TGTGCCAGCAGTCAGCGGATCACAGATACGCAGTATTTT; CDR3: CASSQRITDTQYF
J: TRBJ1-2; length: 14; D: TRBD1; V: TRBV30; size: .; DNA: TGTGCCTGGGGCCAAATCGGGACAGTTAATGGCTACACCTTC; CDR3: CAWGQIGTVNGYTF
J: TRBJ1-1; length: 11; D: .; V: TRBV28; size: .; DNA: TGTGCCAGCAGTCGCAGGACAGTAGCTTTCTTT; CDR3: CASSRRTVAFF
J: TRBJ1-2; length: 12; D: .; V: TRBV15; size: .; DNA: TGTGCCACTAGCCGAGAAAACTATGGCTACACCTTC; CDR3: CATSRENYGYTF
J: TRBJ1-5; length: 15; D: .; V: TRBV19; size: .; DNA: TGTGCCAGTAGTATTGGGGCAGGGGTCGGTCAGCCCCAGCATTTT; CDR3: CASSIGAGVGQPQHF
J: TRBJ1-5; length: 14; D: .; V: TRBV7-9; size: .; DNA: TGTGGAGCCTCAGGGCAGAACGACCAAGTCCCCCAGCATTTT; CDR3: CGASGQNDQVPQHF
J: TRBJ2-7; length: 15; D: TRBD1; V: TRBV9; size: .; DNA: TGTGCCAGCAGCGTAGTCGGGACAGGGAGGTACGAGCAGTACTTC; CDR3: CASSVVGTGRYEQYF
J: TRBJ1-2; length: 14; D: .; V: TRBV18; size: .; DNA: TGTGCCAGCTCACCATTGGGAGATAACTATGGCTACACCTTC; CDR3: CASSPLGDNYGYTF
J: TRBJ1-1; length: 13; D: .; V: TRBV5-1; size: .; DNA: TGCGCCAGCGGCACAGGGTTGAACACTGAAGCTTTCTTT; CDR3: CASGTGLNTEAFF
J: TRBJ2-5; length: 15; D: .; V: TRBV9; size: .; DNA: TGTGCCAGCAGCGTAGGTATGTCGTTCCGGGAGACCCAGTACTTC; CDR3: CASSVGMSFRETQYF
J: TRBJ1-3; length: 16; D: .; V: TRBV5-1; size: .; DNA: TGCGCCAGCAGCAACCAGGTCACGAGCTCTGGAAACACCATATATTTT; CDR3: CASSNQVTSSGNTIYF